Listed below are T cell receptor beta chains from one sample, sequenced in a study of blood T cell repertoires in COVID-19. Clones were read by immunoSEQ multiplex PCR, and TCRdb kept only the in-frame ones, dropping some. The sample shows 300,000 to 400,000 clones, around 87% of them seen only once. Sample: peripheral blood. These receptors were obtained from a woman in her 50s with COVID-19, enrolled during active disease. Each CDR3 is given with its conserved first and last residue. The D gene is left open where the match is weak. Clone size, where shown, is once, few, many, or a class for clones that have expanded.

cdr3_nt,cdr3_aa,v_call,d_call,clone_size,j_call
TGCAGTGCTAGTATAGCGAACACTGAAGCTTTCTTT,CSASIANTEAFF,TRBV20-1,-,-,TRBJ1-1
TGTGCCAGCAGCCAACCCCTCCCCTACGAGCAGTACTTC,CASSQPLPYEQYF,TRBV3-1/TRBV3-2,-,-,TRBJ2-7
TGTGCCAGCAGCCAAGGGGGCTTAGGTAGCAATCAGCCCCAGCATTTT,CASSQGGLGSNQPQHF,TRBV5-5,TRBD1,-,TRBJ1-5
TGTGCCAGCCGTTTCGACAGGGCACCGGCAACTAATGAAAAACTGTTTTTT,CASRFDRAPATNEKLFF,TRBV27,TRBD1,-,TRBJ1-4
TGTGCCAGCAGTGAAGAACAGCCAAACTATGGCTACACCTTC,CASSEEQPNYGYTF,TRBV2,-,-,TRBJ1-2
TGTGCCAGCAGCGGCCTCTACTCCGGGACAGCAAATCAGCCCCAGCATTTT,CASSGLYSGTANQPQHF,TRBV6-2/TRBV6-3,TRBD1,-,TRBJ1-5
TGTGCCAGCAGCTTAGAGTCAGGGAAGGGTTCACCCCTCCACTTT,CASSLESGKGSPLHF,TRBV7-2,-,-,TRBJ1-6
TGTGCCAGCAGTAAAGCAGGGGAAAGACAGCCCCAGCATTTT,CASSKAGERQPQHF,TRBV2,-,-,TRBJ1-5
TGCAGCGCATCTAGCGGGAGTAACACCGGGGAGCTGTTTTTT,CSASSGSNTGELFF,TRBV29-1,TRBD2,-,TRBJ2-2
TGTGCCAGCAGTGGGTTTGGGACAGGGGACCAGCCCCAGCATTTT,CASSGFGTGDQPQHF,TRBV27,TRBD1,-,TRBJ1-5
TGTGCCAGCAGCGCGGACAGGGACTATGGCTACACCTTC,CASSADRDYGYTF,TRBV7-2,TRBD1,-,TRBJ1-2
TGTGCCAGCAGCTTACTCTACGAGCAGTACTTC,CASSLLYEQYF,TRBV7-2,-,-,TRBJ2-7
TGCGCCAGCAGCTTGCCAGGTTCGACCACTGAAGCTTTCTTT,CASSLPGSTTEAFF,TRBV5-1,-,-,TRBJ1-1
TGCAGCGTAAGGACAGGCCCCTACGAGCAGTACTTC,CSVRTGPYEQYF,TRBV29-1,TRBD1,-,TRBJ2-7
TGTGCCAGCAGCTTGGGGCCCTGGGGGACTAGCGGGAGTAATGAGCAGTTCTTC,CASSLGPWGTSGSNEQFF,TRBV5-4,TRBD2,-,TRBJ2-1
TGTGCCAGCAGCTTGGCATTCACCTACGAGCAGTACTTC,CASSLAFTYEQYF,TRBV5-5,-,-,TRBJ2-7
TGTGCCAGCACCCCCTTTAGGGATAGCGGGAGTGGTATCGATGAGCAGTTCTTC,CASTPFRDSGSGIDEQFF,TRBV3-1/TRBV3-2,TRBD2,-,TRBJ2-1
TGTGCCAGCAGCTTACACGGGACTAGCGGTTCTAATGAGCAGTTCTTC,CASSLHGTSGSNEQFF,TRBV11-3,TRBD2,-,TRBJ2-1
TGTGCCAGCTCACCAGGCGGGAGGCTCACCGGGGAGCTGTTTTTT,CASSPGGRLTGELFF,TRBV18,TRBD2,-,TRBJ2-2
TGTGCCAGCAGCCACGGAACAGGGGGATGGAATTCACCCCTCCACTTT,CASSHGTGGWNSPLHF,TRBV3-1/TRBV3-2,TRBD1,-,TRBJ1-6
TGTGCCTGGAGGTTCCGGGGGACTGAAGCTTTCTTT,CAWRFRGTEAFF,TRBV30,-,-,TRBJ1-1
TGTGCCAGCAGCCGGGACTCCGGCTCTGGAAACACCATATATTTT,CASSRDSGSGNTIYF,TRBV7-2,-,-,TRBJ1-3
TGCGCCAGCAGTCAGACGGGGGCTAGCGGCCCCCCTTACAATGAGCAGTTCTTC,CASSQTGASGPPYNEQFF,TRBV23-1,-,-,TRBJ2-1
TGTGCCAGCAGTTTGGGCCTATTAGGGGCGAACACTGAAGCTTTCTTT,CASSLGLLGANTEAFF,TRBV28,-,-,TRBJ1-1
TGTGCCTGGAGTGTACAGGGGGTAGGGGGGTATGGCTACACCTTC,CAWSVQGVGGYGYTF,TRBV30,TRBD1,few,TRBJ1-2
TGCGCCAGATCGAAAGCGGAGCTGGGCACAGATACGCAGTATTTT,CARSKAELGTDTQYF,TRBV10-1,-,-,TRBJ2-3
TGTGCCAGCAGTTACTCCCTCGCGGGAGAGGATGAGCAGTTCTTC,CASSYSLAGEDEQFF,TRBV6-5,TRBD2,-,TRBJ2-1
TGTGCCAGCAGTTACTCGTACCAGGGGGTGGGTTCGCAGACCCAGTACTTC,CASSYSYQGVGSQTQYF,TRBV6-2/TRBV6-3,TRBD1,-,TRBJ2-5
TGTGCCAGCAGTTACTCCCCCATTGCGGCGAAGCAGTTCTTC,CASSYSPIAAKQFF,TRBV6-5,-,-,TRBJ2-1
TGTGCCAGCAGTTACCCGACAGGGAAAGGTGGCTACACCTTC,CASSYPTGKGGYTF,TRBV6-6,TRBD1,-,TRBJ1-2
TGTGCCAGCAGCTTGGGAGGCAGAACCTACGAGCAGTACTTC,CASSLGGRTYEQYF,TRBV5-6,-,-,TRBJ2-7
TGTGCCGTCGGACTAGCGGTCTCCTACGAGCAGTACTTC,CAVGLAVSYEQYF,TRBV10-3,TRBD2,-,TRBJ2-7
TGTGCCAGCAGCGACAGGGGCGGCACTGAAGCTTTCTTT,CASSDRGGTEAFF,TRBV2,TRBD1,-,TRBJ1-1
TGTGCCAGCAGCCAAGGGGGGAGGCCCTACAATGAGCAGTTCTTC,CASSQGGRPYNEQFF,TRBV3-1/TRBV3-2,-,-,TRBJ2-1
TGTGCCAGCAGTCCCTCCCTCCCCGGTGCGCTGTACGAGCAGTACTTC,CASSPSLPGALYEQYF,TRBV27,-,-,TRBJ2-7
TGTGCCAGCAGCTTACGGTCCGATGAGCAGTTCTTC,CASSLRSDEQFF,TRBV11-3,-,-,TRBJ2-1
TGTGCCAGCAGCAAAGACGCCAGACTTAGCTCCTATAATTCACCCCTCCACTTT,CASSKDARLSSYNSPLHF,TRBV21-1,-,-,TRBJ1-6
TGTGCCAGCAGCTTTGGGACAGGGGGATACGAGCAGTACTTC,CASSFGTGGYEQYF,TRBV7-9,TRBD1,-,TRBJ2-7
TGTGCCAGCAGCGTAGGGGACAGGGGGTTAGGGACTGAAGCTTTCTTT,CASSVGDRGLGTEAFF,TRBV9,TRBD1,-,TRBJ1-1
TGTGCCTGGAACCTTCCGGAACTAGCGGGAGGGCCCTACAATGAGCAGTTCTTC,CAWNLPELAGGPYNEQFF,TRBV30,TRBD2,-,TRBJ2-1
TGTGCCAGCAGCTTAACCCAGACAATGAACACTGAAGCTTTCTTT,CASSLTQTMNTEAFF,TRBV7-9,-,-,TRBJ1-1
TGTGCCAGCTCACCCGAGGAGACCCAGTACTTC,CASSPEETQYF,TRBV18,-,-,TRBJ2-5
TGTGCCAGCAGAGGCAGGATTTATAATTCACCCCTCCACTTT,CASRGRIYNSPLHF,TRBV27,-,-,TRBJ1-6
TGTGCCAGCAGCCCCGGGACAGGGGGCAGAGAGACCCAGTACTTC,CASSPGTGGRETQYF,TRBV5-6,TRBD1,-,TRBJ2-5
TGTGCCAGCAGCCCTCCGGGACAGCGCACTGAAGCTTTCTTT,CASSPPGQRTEAFF,TRBV28,TRBD1,-,TRBJ1-1
TGCAGCGTTGAGGGTGGACTGCGCTACGAGCAGTACTTC,CSVEGGLRYEQYF,TRBV29-1,-,-,TRBJ2-7
TGCGCCAGCAGCTCGGCCCGACAGAGCTATGGCTACACCTTC,CASSSARQSYGYTF,TRBV5-1,-,once,TRBJ1-2
TGTGCCAGCAGTAAAATGACAGGGCACAATCAGCCCCAGCATTTT,CASSKMTGHNQPQHF,TRBV11-2,TRBD1,-,TRBJ1-5
TGTGCCAGCAGGTCGGGAACCGCGTCGGATACGCAGTATTTT,CASRSGTASDTQYF,TRBV6-5,-,-,TRBJ2-3